This T cell receptor beta chain was retrieved from a study of blood T cells in healthy people across ages. J gave up 8 bases and V 6 bases, and 15 bases lay outside the gene matches. Germline V CDR1 and CDR2: MDHEN, SYDVKM. The CDR3 length is 18 residues. A sample-barcoded 5' primer and a J-beta primer mix were used in a second PCR of about 7 to 11 cycles. TCRdb passed the 5' RACE reads through MiXCR, listing each CDR3 protein once. The table records about 1.7 million distinct CDR3 sequences, approximately 30% of them present only once. Material for sequencing was blood. This TCR derives from a woman younger than 45 in good health. The gene calls are TRBV28 and TRBJ1-6; 11 bases match TRBD1. The CDR3 reads CASSSGTGGYWSDSPLHF. In DNA, the CDR3 is TGTGCCAGCAGCTCCGGGACAGGGGGATATTGGTCGGATTCACCCCTCCACTTT.